These 10 T cell receptor beta chains were sequenced from one sample in a study of response to subunit inactivated influenza vaccine. TCRdb redid the calling of the RT-PCR reads with MiXCR, one entry per CDR3 protein. The sample has approximately 500,000 distinct CDR3 sequences, 14% seen once. Sequenced here: PBMCs from blood, sampled roughly 12 days after vaccination. The receptors originated from a man aged 50 or older who received an inactivated influenza vaccine.

The rearrangement joins TRBV7-9 to TRBJ2-5, with D maybe TRBD2 (6 bases). Germline V gives CDR1 SEHNR, CDR2 FQNEAQ (reference sequence). Between the trimmed V and J ends, which lost 6 bases and 5 bases, there was a span of 19 bases. The CDR3 runs to 15 residues. The CDR3 region has the DNA TGTGCCAGCAGTTTGGGGCGGCGAGGGAGGGAGACCCAGTACTTC. Its translation is CASSLGRRGRETQYF.

The table lists this clonotype with a few counts. The CDR3 spells CASSLPGRLPWEEKLFF. Written as DNA, the CDR3 is TGTGCCAGCAGCTTACCGGGACGGCTGCCTTGGGAAGAAAAACTGTTTTTT. The chain recombines TRBV7-9 with TRBJ1-4, with a tentative D call TRBD1 (5 bases). Germline assignment: CDR1 SEHNR and CDR2 FQNEAQ (reference sequence). Trimming cost V 2 bases and J 8 bases, with 21 bases left between them. There are 17 residues in the CDR3.

This clonotype has only a few counts. V usage is TRBV3-1 and J usage is TRBJ2-2; unclear D gene. V was cut by 5 bases and J by 4 bases, with 11 bases left in between. The CDR3 sequence is 14 residues long. Germline values: CDR1 LGHDT, CDR2 YNNKEL (reference sequence). The CDR3 bases are TGTGCCAGCAGCTCAAAGTGGGGCACCGGGGAGCTGTTTTTT. Its translation: CASSSKWGTGELFF.

This clonotype was picked up a small number of times. J is TRBJ1-5 and V is TRBV10-3, with D perhaps TRBD1 (6 bases). Per germline, CDR1 ENHRY and CDR2 SYGVKD. The V gene lost 2 bases and the J gene lost 7 bases, with 9 bases spanning the gap. The CDR3 runs 13 residues. CDR3 amino acids: CAISEPGGQPQHF. CDR3 bases: TGTGCCATCAGTGAGCCTGGGGGCCAGCCCCAGCATTTT.

V gene TRBV15 combines with J gene TRBJ2-1, with 11 bases lining up with TRBD2. The length of the CDR3 is 15 residues. V trimming: 0 bases; J trimming: 9 bases; junction bases outside the gene matches: 4. Germline V CDR1 and CDR2: LNHNV, YYDKDF (reference sequence). The DNA of the CDR3 is TGTGCCACCAGCAGAGATGTAACTAGCGGGAGTGAGCAGTTCTTC. Protein: CATSRDVTSGSEQFF.

This rearrangement joins TRBV12-2 to TRBJ2-1; TRBD2, the D gene given by the table, was not confirmed from the DNA. TRBV12-2 represents a pseudogene. The CDR3 spans 15 residues. The CDR3 region is CASRSASGKYNEQFF. The CDR3 coding sequence is TGTGCAAGTCGCTCAGCTAGCGGGAAGTACAATGAGCAGTTCTTC.

The chain combines TRBV4-1 with TRBJ2-7, with unresolved D. Germline CDR1 reads MGHRA; CDR2 reads YSYEKL. CDR3 size: 14 residues. Trimming removed 8 bases from V and 0 bases from J, with 14 bases in between. CDR3 DNA sequence: TGCGCCAGCCGAAGATCCACTGTCTCCTACGAGCAGTACTTC. This sequence encodes CASRRSTVSYEQYF.

This clonotype was found many times. The genes are TRBV20-1 and TRBJ1-1, with D maybe TRBD1 (5 bases). The ends were cut back, 5 bases at V and 2 bases at J, with 21 bases in the middle. This CDR3 is 16 amino acids long. Germline CDR1 reads DFQATT; CDR2 reads SNEGSKA (reference sequence). The CDR3 reads CSAQPTAGFENTEAFF. CDR3 in DNA: TGCAGTGCTCAGCCTACTGCAGGGTTTGAAAACACTGAAGCTTTCTTT.

The chain has TRBV12-3 or TRBV12-4 and TRBJ2-7; the D is unclear. This CDR3 contains 15 residues. Trimming took off 3 bases at V and 6 bases at J, with 18 bases between the two ends. The CDR3: CASSFFSNFWVEQYF. The CDR3 DNA reads as TGTGCCAGCAGTTTCTTCTCAAATTTTTGGGTCGAGCAGTACTTC.

A few counts support this clonotype. The V and J genes are TRBV20-1 and TRBJ2-7; either TRBD1 or TRBD2 may fit D (6 bases each). The germline gives CDR1 DFQATT, CDR2 SNEGSKA (reference sequence). V was trimmed by 6 bases and J by 0 bases, leaving 15 bases between them. This CDR3 has 14 residues. CDR3 protein: CSARGGLSSYEQYF. Written as DNA, the CDR3 is TGCAGTGCCAGGGGAGGCCTTAGCTCCTACGAGCAGTACTTC.